The 24 T cell receptor beta chains listed next were all sequenced from one sample in a study of cytomegalovirus exposure and HLA in healthy donors. PCR amplification relied on 60 Vbeta primers (plus 13 Jbeta primers). The protocol was immunoSEQ multiplex PCR, while the TCRdb copy is restricted to in-frame clones and leaves out a portion. The sample has some 150,000 clones, 75% to 80% seen once. The specimen sequenced was PBMCs. The receptors shown here come from a male donor in good health and CMV-seronegative.

V gene TRBV7-9 combines with J gene TRBJ2-5; 11 bases map to TRBD1. Germline CDR1 reads SEHNR; CDR2 reads FQNEAQ (reference sequence). V was clipped by 4 bases and J by 2 bases; unmatched bases: 6. This CDR3 has 16 residues. CDR3 sequence: CASSSRDRGWQETQYF. The CDR3 nucleotides read TGTGCCAGCAGCTCCCGGGACAGGGGGTGGCAAGAGACCCAGTACTTC.

This chain links TRBV7-2 with TRBJ2-5, with 7 positions matching TRBD2. The J call could be wrong; TRBJ2-7 is a better fit for the DNA end. The CDR3 totals 13 residues. CDR1 is SGHTA and CDR2 is FQGNSA in the germline V gene. The CDR3 reads CAVAGDSVYEQYF. The CDR3 DNA is TGTGCCGTGGCGGGGGACTCCGTCTACGAGCAGTACTTC.

The chain couples TRBV19 to TRBJ2-1, with 7 bases that match TRBD2. Germline V CDR1 and CDR2: LNHDA, SQIVND (reference sequence). J lost 1 base, V lost 5 bases, and 8 bases had no gene match. The CDR3 is made up of 16 amino acids. DNA of the CDR3: TGTGCCAGTAGTCAAACAGCCGGGGGGTCCTACAATGAGCAGTTCTTC. Its protein is CASSQTAGGSYNEQFF.

The chain has TRBV7-6 and TRBJ2-2; 9 nucleotides agree with TRBD1. The CDR3 runs 18 residues. The germline gives CDR1 SGHVS, CDR2 FNYEAQ. V shed 5 bases and J 4 bases; nucleotides not matched to a gene: 14. The CDR3 protein is CASSQRMTGGVSTGELFF. The CDR3 DNA is TGTGCCAGCAGCCAAAGAATGACAGGGGGGGTGAGCACCGGGGAGCTGTTTTTT. The variable domain in full, completed from reference TRBV7-6 and TRBJ2-2, reads GAGVSQSPRYKVTKRGQDVALRCDPISGHVSLYWYRQALGQGPEFLTYFNYEAQQDKSGLPNDRFSAERPEGSISTLTIQRTEQRDSAMYRCASSQRMTGGVSTGELFFGEGSRLTVL.

This clone was seen once. An end of the junction does not agree with germline; a read error may underlie this. This chain links TRBV7-9 with TRBJ1-2; tentatively, D is TRBD1 (6 bases). The CDR3 contains 15 residues. The V gene's germline CDR1 is SEHNR and CDR2 FQNEAQ (reference sequence). The CDR3 reads CSSSRWDTQNYGYTF. CDR3 bases: TGTTCCAGCAGCCGCTGGGACACCCAAAACTATGGCTACACCTTC.

The J gene is TRBJ1-5, the V gene TRBV2; tentative D call: TRBD1 (5 bases). Trimming shortened V by 6 bases and J by 0 bases, and 9 bases separated the two germline ends. The CDR3 runs to 14 residues. Germline V gene lookup returns CDR1 SNHLY and CDR2 FYNNEI. CDR3 bases: TGTGCCAGCAGGGAGGGGTTTAGCAATCAGCCCCAGCATTTT. Translation: CASREGFSNQPQHF.

This clone has more than one count but fewer than ten. V usage is TRBV5-4 and J usage is TRBJ2-3, with D possibly matching TRBD2 (6 bases). The CDR3 runs to 16 residues. Germline CDR1 SGHNT, CDR2 YYREEE (reference sequence). Trimming took 3 bases from V and 6 from J, leaving 20 bases between them. The CDR3 nucleotides read TGTGCCAGCAGCTGGGGACTTCGATTAGATAGGGATACGCAGTATTTT. As protein: CASSWGLRLDRDTQYF.

This clone came up once. The rearrangement uses TRBV5-1 and TRBJ2-1; 7 positions match TRBD2. J was trimmed by 3 bases and V by 3 bases; bases with no gene match: 6. This CDR3 is 15 amino acids long. Per germline, CDR1 SGHRS and CDR2 YFSETQ. The CDR3 spells CASSSGGRDYNEQFF. In DNA form, the CDR3 reads TGCGCCAGCAGCTCTGGGGGGAGGGACTACAATGAGCAGTTCTTC.

The rearrangement joins TRBV18 to TRBJ1-4; a possible D gene is TRBD1 (6 bases). The V gene's germline CDR1 is KGHSH and CDR2 LQKENI. The CDR3 runs 13 residues. Trimming stripped 3 bases from V and 8 bases from J, with 10 bases between. This CDR3 reads CASSPGHAEKLFF. Written as DNA, the CDR3 is TGTGCCAGCTCACCGGGACACGCCGAAAAACTGTTTTTT.

This clone was detected a few times. CDR3 sequence reads: CASSFRELAGDQYEQYF. DNA for the CDR3: TGTGCCAGCAGCTTCCGGGAACTAGCGGGAGATCAATACGAGCAGTACTTC. V and J are TRBV11-2 and TRBJ2-7; 11 nucleotides align to TRBD2. The CDR3 loop spans 17 amino acids. Per germline, CDR1 SGHAT and CDR2 FQNNGV. The V gene end was trimmed by 3 bases and the J gene end by 4 bases; junction bases not matched to a gene: 11.

The chain uses TRBV6-1 and TRBJ2-7; D is unclear. Germline V gene sequence: CDR1 MNHNS, CDR2 SASEGT. V lost 1 base and J 4 bases, leaving 5 bases between the germline ends. The CDR3 contains 12 residues. The CDR3 region is CASSEVAYEQYF. In DNA, the CDR3 is TGTGCCAGCAGTGAAGTTGCGTACGAGCAGTACTTC.

This chain uses TRBV25-1 with TRBJ2-2, with 10 bases matching TRBD2. The CDR3 sequence is 18 residues long. Germline V gene lookup returns CDR1 MGHDK and CDR2 SYGVNS. V was pared by 5 bases and J by 4 bases, with 13 bases of the junction left unmatched. CDR3 nucleotides: TGTGCCAGCAGTCCTCCGGGACTAGCGTATTCCTTCACCGGGGAGCTGTTTTTT. Residues: CASSPPGLAYSFTGELFF.

In regard to this clone: One end of the junction is discordant with germline, which a read error may explain. V is TRBV2 and J is TRBJ1-1; D call uncertain. Per the germline V gene, CDR1 is SNHLY and CDR2 is FYNNEI. This CDR3 comprises 9 residues. The CDR3 protein is CASSGVILF. The CDR3 DNA follows: TGTGCCAGCAGTGGAGTGATCCTATTT.

This clone was counted between two and nine times. The genes are TRBV6-5 and TRBJ1-1, with TRBD1 matching over 8 bases. Losses at the gene ends were 0 bases for V and 6 bases for J; bases not matched to a gene: 3. This CDR3 comprises 14 residues. Germline V gene lookup returns CDR1 MNHEY and CDR2 SVGAGI. The CDR3: CASSYSEQGAEAFF. Here the CDR3 DNA reads TGTGCCAGCAGTTACTCTGAACAGGGGGCTGAAGCTTTCTTT.

The chain links TRBV6-4 to TRBJ2-1; 8 bases fit TRBD2. In germline, CDR1 is MRHNA, CDR2 SNTAGT. There are 15 residues in the CDR3. Unmatched junction bases numbered 6, after V lost 4 bases and J lost 4 bases. The CDR3 DNA reads as TGTGCCAGCAGTGTAGACGGGGGGGGGTACAATGAGCAGTTCTTC. Protein product: CASSVDGGGYNEQFF.

This rearrangement joins TRBV18 to TRBJ2-7, with 7 bases fitting TRBD2. The CDR3 runs to 15 residues. The trim removed 0 bases at V and 2 bases at J, leaving 4 bases unmatched. Germline CDR1 reads KGHSH; CDR2 reads LQKENI. The CDR3 region is CASSPPAGRAYEQYF. CDR3 in DNA: TGTGCCAGCTCACCACCGGCGGGGAGGGCCTACGAGCAGTACTTC.

This clone occurred once. The J gene is TRBJ2-2, the V gene TRBV7-3; D remains unclear. V lost 5 bases, J lost 6 bases, and 10 bases lay in between. CDR3 length: 13 residues. Germline V CDR1 and CDR2: SGHTA, FQGTGA. The CDR3 DNA is TGTGCCAGCAGCCTCCCTTCAGCCGGGGAGCTGTTTTTT. Protein sequence: CASSLPSAGELFF. The full variable domain, in which reference TRBV7-3 and TRBJ2-2 provide the parts outside the CDR3, is GAGVSQTPSNKVTEKGKYVELRCDPISGHTALYWYRQSLGQGPEFLIYFQGTGAADDSGLPNDRFFAVRPEGSVSTLKIQRTERGDSAVYLCASSLPSAGELFFGEGSRLTVL.

The rearrangement joins TRBV27 to TRBJ2-1; 10 nucleotides match TRBD1. CDR3 length: 16 amino acids. The V gene's germline CDR1 is MNHEY and CDR2 SMNVEV (reference sequence). With V trimmed by 6 bases and J by 6 bases, 11 bases remained unmatched. DNA for the CDR3: TGTGCCAGCAGCCCTCTCGACAGGGGGCTGTTCAATGAGCAGTTCTTC. Translation: CASSPLDRGLFNEQFF.

The genes are TRBV11-2 and TRBJ2-1; 8 positions agree with TRBD2. V lost 5 bases, J lost 9 bases, and 3 bases stayed unmatched. The CDR3 sequence is 12 residues long. Germline lookup yields CDR1 SGHAT and CDR2 FQNNGV. CDR3 residues: CASSPGGIEQFF. The CDR3 nucleotides are TGTGCCAGCAGCCCGGGGGGGATTGAGCAGTTCTTC. Based on the CDR3 plus reference TRBV11-2 and TRBJ2-1, the full variable domain is EAGVAQSPRYKIIEKRQSVAFWCNPISGHATLYWYQQILGQGPKLLIQFQNNGVVDDSQLPKDRFSAERLKGVDSTLKIQPAKLEDSAVYLCASSPGGIEQFFGPGTRLTVL.

Remarks on this clone: Distinct nucleotide sequences in the sample also encode this CDR3. The V gene is TRBV9, the J gene TRBJ1-1, with 10 bases identical to TRBD1. The CDR3 consists of 13 residues. V shed 3 bases and J 4 bases; nucleotides not matched to a gene: 0. Germline-derived CDR1 and CDR2 are SGDLS and YYNGEE. The CDR3 spells CASSGTGGTEAFF. The CDR3 DNA reads as TGTGCCAGCAGCGGGACAGGGGGCACTGAAGCTTTCTTT. Full variable domain (missing parts from reference TRBV9 and TRBJ1-1): DSGVTQTPKHLITATGQRVTLRCSPRSGDLSVYWYQQSLDQGLQFLIQYYNGEERAKGNILERFSAQQFPDLHSELNLSSLELGDSALYFCASSGTGGTEAFFGQGTRLTVV.

This chain links TRBV11-2 with TRBJ1-1; 8 bases align to TRBD1. The CDR3 is 13 amino acids. V dropped 0 bases and J dropped 9; count of bases not matched to a gene: 3. Germline values: CDR1 SGHAT, CDR2 FQNNGV. CDR3 nucleotides: TGTGCCAGCAGCTTAGAGACAGGGGTAAAAGCTTTCTTT. Amino acid sequence: CASSLETGVKAFF.

The chain combines TRBV5-1 with TRBJ1-2; D remains unclear. Germline CDR1 is SGHRS and CDR2 is YFSETQ. This CDR3 region has 15 residues. V was shortened by 1 base and J by 0 bases, with 10 bases between the two germline ends. The CDR3 here is CASSLQDTANYGYTF. The CDR3 DNA follows: TGCGCCAGCAGCTTGCAAGATACAGCTAACTATGGCTACACCTTC.

The V and J genes are TRBV7-3 and TRBJ2-2; possible D gene TRBD2, 6 bases. CDR1 is SGHTA and CDR2 is FQGTGA in the germline V gene. V was cut by 5 bases and J by 5 bases, with 15 bases left in between. CDR3 size: 15 residues. The CDR3 coding sequence is TGTGCCAGCAGCCCGAACCCCCTAGCGACCGGGGAGCTGTTTTTT. Translating gives CASSPNPLATGELFF.

This clone was detected only a few times. CDR3 nucleotide sequence: TGTGCCAGCAGCTTGGGAGAGACCCTCGGACTGTTTTTT. Translation gives CASSLGETLGLFF. This sequence joins TRBV7-9 and TRBJ1-4; the D is unclear. The germline V and J ends were trimmed by 3 bases and 13 bases, with 15 bases remaining between them. The germline gives CDR1 SEHNR, CDR2 FQNEAQ (reference sequence). The CDR3 runs 13 residues.